The entry below gives a single T cell receptor beta chain sequence along with its context. The antigen remains unidentified. The data derive from a study of CD8 T cells in ankylosing spondylitis. From the 5' RACE reads, TCRdb called clonotypes with MiXCR, one entry per CDR3 protein. The table has a few hundred thousand distinct CDR3 sequences, 18% seen once. Germline V CDR1 and CDR2: SGDLS, YYNGEE. The CDR3 has 15 residues. Trimming at V came to 0 bases and at J to 4 bases, leaving 3 bases not matched to a gene. Study findings and constraints: Clones tied to disease were said to be significantly enriched in matched ankylosing spondylitis synovial fluid.

The sequencing input was blood, either unsorted or a sorted T cell fraction (not recorded which). The chain is built from TRBV9 and TRBJ2-2; 7 nucleotides match TRBD2. This receptor was identified in a male donor with ankylosing spondylitis or in good health (not recorded which). The CDR3 loop reads CASSVGWGGTGELFF. CDR3 nucleotides: TGTGCCAGCAGCGTAGGTTGGGGGGGCACCGGGGAGCTGTTTTTT.